This TCR beta chain came from a study of blood T cell repertoires in COVID-19 (TCRdb year 2020). Regarding the research as a whole: The collaborator samples originated in the United States, Italy and Spain and spanned the acute and convalescent phases of COVID-19. The prospective study material was composed of cDNA or gDNA derived from T cells, B-cell-depleted T cells, or PBMCs. Subjects who had been exposed to COVID-19, were actively infected with it, or had recovered from it provided the deeply sampled blood TCRbeta repertoires that made up the dataset. A freely available public database, intended as a resource for researchers studying the immune response to SARS-CoV-2, is where the repertoires were released. The samples were drawn from the first 160 participants of the ongoing ImmuneRACE study and from 950 to 1,500 subjects provided by 6 global collaborators. The sample metadata nearly always contained a de-identified subject ID, COVID-19 status, age in years and sex. Where available, HLA class I and class II types were obtained from metadata supplied by the sample provider rather than from assay-based typing. The paper as a whole reports these results and caveats: The quantity of clinical and demographic metadata differed by source and by participant and was supplied without curation.

The collaborating institutions used their own protocols to collect whole blood in K2EDTA tubes. For TCRbeta analysis, collaborators shipped samples as frozen whole blood, isolated PBMCs, or DNA extracted from either of those sample types. The CDR3 goes from the cysteine to the phenylalanine over 15 residues. The CDR3 DNA has 45 bases and is translated from base 1. Based on the germline V gene (reference sequence), the CDR1 and CDR2 sequences are PRHDT and FYEKMQ. V ends up 5 bases short and J 6 bases short, with an unmatched junction base count of 10. TCRbeta CDR3 regions were amplified from genomic DNA using the immunoSEQ Assay, a bias-controlled multiplex PCR. Under the source paper's analysis protocol: Within the assay, amplification of reference gene primers was used to estimate how many nucleated cells each sample contained. To quantify the absolute abundance of each unique TCRbeta CDR3 rearrangement, sequence reads were collapsed and filtered. Productive Simpson clonality was computed per sample as the square root of Simpson's diversity index over productive rearrangements. TCRdb took this table from immuneACCESS and kept in-frame rearrangements with V and J called. Such tables lack part of the clones; where checked against another copy, unresolved V genes explain under half of the gap, and the rest is unexplained. That table gives V, J and clone size, and the DNA gave D and trimming. This sample gives around 70,000 clones in total; 84% of them show up just once. The ten biggest clones cover approximately 35% of the sample.

This clone was recorded a few times. No cognate antigen has been identified for it. One base away there is no much larger clone; base qualities are not given. Sequenced input: peripheral blood. This TCR was sampled from a man between 65 and 85 years old with acute or convalescent COVID-19. In this chain, TRBV13 is recombined with TRBJ2-7; 10 central nucleotides agree with TRBD1. The encoded CDR3 is CASSERQGARGEQYF. In nucleotides, the sequence is TGTGCCAGCAGCGAAAGACAGGGGGCACGGGGCGAGCAGTACTTC.